These 30 T cell receptor beta chains came from one sample sequenced in a study of T cell repertoires in cytomegalovirus infection. Using its own MiXCR run on the reads, TCRdb lists one record per CDR3 protein. The data contain 250,000 to 300,000 distinct CDR3 sequences, roughly an eighth of them singletons. What was sequenced was PBMCs. Receptors originate from a human donor in good health (CMV status not recorded). Some clones in this sample may be carry-over from other donors' samples.

At least ten counts were recorded for this clonotype. This chain joins TRBV7-2 and TRBJ2-2; 8 bases are a match to TRBD2. Germline V gene lookup returns CDR1 SGHTA and CDR2 FQGNSA. The V segment lost 4 bases and the J segment 9 bases; nucleotides outside the gene matches: 10. The CDR3 is 15 residues long. The CDR3 DNA is TGTGCCAGCAGCTCCGGGAGCGGGAGACTCAGGGAGCTGTTTTTT. Encoded protein: CASSSGSGRLRELFF.

This clonotype was found a few times. The rearrangement uses TRBV6-6 and TRBJ2-7; 7 bases fit TRBD2. The CDR3 is 16 amino acids. CDR1 and CDR2 from the germline V gene are MNHNY and SVGAGI (reference sequence). With 8 bases clipped from V and 4 bases from J, the junction kept 17 bases outside the gene matches. CDR3 sequence reads: CASGRGEQAGAYEQYF. CDR3 bases: TGTGCCAGCGGAAGGGGCGAGCAGGCGGGAGCTTACGAGCAGTACTTC.

This clonotype was seen at least ten times. V and J are TRBV4-1 and TRBJ2-6; TRBD1 is a possible D gene (5 bases). The CDR3 runs to 17 residues. V dropped 2 bases and J dropped 0 bases, with 11 bases sitting between them. Germline values: CDR1 MGHRA, CDR2 YSYEKL. The CDR3 loop is CASSQRQGSSGANVLTF. The DNA of the CDR3 is TGCGCCAGCAGCCAAAGGCAGGGAAGCTCTGGGGCCAACGTCCTGACTTTC.

This clonotype showed up just a few times. The CDR3, as DNA: TGCAGTGCTAGGGGTGGACAGGGAACGCCACCCCTCCACTTT. This encodes CSARGGQGTPPLHF. This chain links TRBV20-1 with TRBJ1-6; 8 bases line up with TRBD1. Trimming cost V 3 bases and J 11 bases; bases outside gene matches: 9. The germline CDR1 and CDR2 sequences are DFQATT and SNEGSKA (reference sequence). This CDR3 contains 14 residues.

This clonotype was seen at least ten times. The chain couples TRBV7-6 to TRBJ1-2; D is possibly TRBD1 (5 bases). Trimming removed 5 bases from V and 6 bases from J, with 16 bases in between. CDR3 length: 14 residues. Germline CDR1 and CDR2: SGHVS and FNYEAQ. The CDR3 DNA reads as TGTGCCAGCAGCCCCGGCACCCTGGGGGATGGCTACACCTTC. Its protein product is CASSPGTLGDGYTF.

In this sample, this clonotype turned up a few times. The gene calls are TRBV15 and TRBJ1-1; D unclear. The CDR3 runs to 15 residues. Germline V gene sequence: CDR1 LNHNV, CDR2 YYDKDF (reference sequence). Trimming shortened V by 4 bases and J by 8 bases, and 20 bases separated the two germline ends. The CDR3, as DNA: TGTGCCACCAGCACACCCCCCGTCGGGGTGGAGGAAGCTTTCTTT. Translated, it gives CATSTPPVGVEEAFF.

This clonotype showed up just a few times. The chain uses TRBV6-5 and TRBJ2-7; possibly TRBD1 or TRBD2 for D (5 bases each). CDR1 is MNHEY, CDR2 SVGAGI, per germline. The V end lost 5 bases, the J end lost 0 bases, and 14 bases lay between the germline ends. CDR3 size: 15 residues. CDR3 sequence reads: CASSPTGRSSYEQYF. CDR3 sequence (DNA): TGTGCCAGCAGTCCTACGGGGCGGAGCTCCTACGAGCAGTACTTC.

The gene calls are TRBV24-1 and TRBJ2-7; 8 positions match TRBD2. The V segment lost 5 bases and the J segment 6 bases; nucleotides outside the gene matches: 5. This CDR3 contains 13 residues. In germline, CDR1 is KGHDR, CDR2 SFDVKD. The CDR3 bases are TGTGCCACCAGTGCAGCGGGAGCAGTCGAGCAGTACTTC. It is translated as CATSAAGAVEQYF.

This clonotype has a handful of counts. The V and J genes are TRBV7-9 and TRBJ1-1; tentatively, D is TRBD1 (5 bases). Germline CDR1 is SEHNR and CDR2 is FQNEAQ (reference sequence). The CDR3 has 13 amino acids. The V end was cut by 10 bases, the J end by 0 bases, with 12 bases between. DNA of the CDR3: TGTGCCACAGGGCACAACTTGAACACTGAAGCTTTCTTT. This encodes CATGHNLNTEAFF.

This clonotype was detected a few times. V and J are TRBV7-9 and TRBJ1-2, with a weak D call TRBD1 (5 bases). This CDR3 comprises 13 residues. Trimming took 5 bases from V and 8 from J, leaving 15 bases between them. The germline gives CDR1 SEHNR, CDR2 FQNEAQ (reference sequence). The CDR3 DNA is TGTGCCAGCAGCCGGGGGAACTTTGAGGGCTACACCTTC. Translated: CASSRGNFEGYTF.

This clonotype was detected ten times or more. The chain combines TRBV7-3 with TRBJ2-1; the match to TRBD1 covers 7 bases. Germline CDR1 SGHTA, CDR2 FQGTGA. Trimming at V came to 5 bases and at J to 4 bases, leaving 8 bases not matched to a gene. The CDR3 covers 15 residues. In DNA, the CDR3 is TGTGCCAGCAGCCAAGGACAGGCCGATTACAATGAGCAGTTCTTC. It is translated as CASSQGQADYNEQFF.

This chain links TRBV10-3 with TRBJ2-3; TRBD2 might be the D (5 bases). The V gene lost 0 bases and the J gene lost 6 bases, with 7 bases spanning the gap. The CDR3 has 13 residues. Germline-derived CDR1 and CDR2 are ENHRY and SYGVKD. CDR3 sequence: CAISESTGDTQYF. The CDR3 nucleotides read TGTGCCATCAGTGAGTCGACGGGGGATACGCAGTATTTT.

This clonotype was counted at least ten times. The V gene is TRBV6-1, the J gene TRBJ2-6; D gene unclear. The CDR3 spans 15 residues. With 6 bases removed from V and 2 bases from J, the gap between germline ends came to 11 bases. Germline CDR1 reads MNHNS; CDR2 reads SASEGT. The CDR3 DNA reads TGTGCCAGCAGAGAATTTAGGGCTGGGGCCAACGTCCTGACTTTC. Its translation is CASREFRAGANVLTF.

This clonotype has a handful of counts. The rearrangement joins TRBV7-3 to TRBJ2-5, with D tentatively TRBD2 (5 bases). Trimming took 2 bases from V and 0 from J, leaving 16 bases between them. CDR3 length equals 17 residues. Germline lookup yields CDR1 SGHTA and CDR2 FQGTGA. CDR3 bases: TGTGCCAGCAGCTTAGACGCGTCTAGCAGGTACCAAGAGACCCAGTACTTC. It is translated as CASSLDASSRYQETQYF.

The rearrangement joins TRBV7-6 to TRBJ1-2, with D uncertain. V shed 5 bases and J shed 2 bases, with 12 bases lying between them. Germline loops: CDR1 SGHVS, CDR2 FNYEAQ. The CDR3 has 14 amino acids. CDR3 sequence: CASSPKGSNYGYTF. As DNA, the CDR3 is TGTGCCAGCAGCCCGAAGGGCAGCAACTATGGCTACACCTTC.

This clonotype occurred many times. V is TRBV7-9 and J is TRBJ1-1; 8 bases are shared with TRBD1. Germline V gene sequence: CDR1 SEHNR, CDR2 FQNEAQ (reference sequence). Trimming removed 1 base from V and 5 bases from J; junction bases left unmatched: 9. The CDR3 has 16 amino acids. In DNA form, the CDR3 reads TGTGCCAGCAGCTTAGGAGGCCCCGGGACAGGTACTGAAGCTTTCTTT. As protein: CASSLGGPGTGTEAFF.

This clonotype appeared many times. This sequence joins TRBV6-1 and TRBJ2-7; 7 bases align to TRBD2. This CDR3 region has 12 residues. Germline CDR1 is MNHNS and CDR2 is SASEGT. Germline trimming cut 6 bases from V and 6 bases from J; bases unmatched to any gene: 5. CDR3 coding DNA: TGTGCCAGCAGGGGGGGGGGGTTCGAGCAGTACTTC. It is translated as CASRGGGFEQYF.

A few counts support this clonotype. The V and J genes are TRBV7-9 and TRBJ1-5, with 9 bases aligning to TRBD1. The CDR3 covers 15 residues. Germline loops: CDR1 SEHNR, CDR2 FQNEAQ (reference sequence). Losses at the gene ends were 1 base for V and 7 bases for J; bases not matched to a gene: 5. CDR3 DNA: TGTGCCAGCAGCTTAGACACAGGGGGCCGCCAGCCCCAGCATTTT. Translation: CASSLDTGGRQPQHF.

This clonotype has a count of ten or more. The chain employs TRBV7-2 and TRBJ2-3; D tentatively fits TRBD1 or TRBD2 (5 bases each). Germline values: CDR1 SGHTA, CDR2 FQGNSA. Trimming shortened V by 3 bases and J by 4 bases, and 11 bases separated the two germline ends. This CDR3 has 14 residues. Written as DNA, the CDR3 is TGTGCCAGCAGCTTGGGTGGGGGACCAGATACGCAGTATTTT. Its protein product is CASSLGGGPDTQYF.

The chain joins TRBV3-1 to TRBJ2-1; D perhaps matches TRBD2 (6 bases). CDR1 and CDR2 (germline): LGHDT, YNNKEL (reference sequence). The CDR3 extends over 16 amino acids. Trimming shortened V by 0 bases and J by 4 bases, and 13 bases separated the two germline ends. In nucleotides, the CDR3 is TGTGCCAGCAGCCAAGACGGAATAGCGGCATACAATGAGCAGTTCTTC. Translated: CASSQDGIAAYNEQFF.

The sample holds many counts of this clonotype. V is TRBV7-8 and J is TRBJ2-5; the match to TRBD2 covers 7 bases. After removal of 6 bases from V and 5 bases from J, the junction contained 15 bases not matched to a gene. Germline lookup yields CDR1 SGHVS and CDR2 FQNEAQ. The CDR3 runs to 16 residues. The CDR3 here is CASRPRLAAPAETQYF. In nucleotides, the CDR3 is TGTGCCAGCAGACCGCGACTAGCCGCACCGGCGGAGACCCAGTACTTC.

This clonotype has just a few counts. The chain employs TRBV6-2 or TRBV6-3 and TRBJ2-3, with TRBD1 identical over 9 bases. CDR3 length: 16 residues. Unmatched junction bases numbered 11, after V lost 6 bases and J lost 4 bases. From germline, CDR1 is MNHEY and CDR2 SVGEGT. DNA for the CDR3: TGTGCCAGCAGCCCCCCACCCGGGACAGGGTCAGATACGCAGTATTTT. It specifies CASSPPPGTGSDTQYF.

The rearrangement joins TRBV18 to TRBJ2-1; D not certain. The germline gives CDR1 KGHSH, CDR2 LQKENI. This CDR3 is built from 15 residues. Deletions cut 2 bases from V and 3 bases from J, with 11 bases between. The CDR3 reads CASSPGQKNYNEQFF. The DNA for the CDR3 is TGTGCCAGCTCACCAGGGCAGAAAAACTACAATGAGCAGTTCTTC.

This clonotype occurred a few times. J is TRBJ2-7 and V is TRBV20-1; either TRBD1 or TRBD2 may fit D (6 bases each). V lost 1 base, J lost 7 bases, and 14 bases lay in between. CDR1 is DFQATT, CDR2 SNEGSKA, per germline (reference sequence). CDR3 length: 13 residues. CDR3 region: CSARGGALGEQYF. CDR3 DNA: TGCAGTGCTAGAGGGGGGGCCTTAGGGGAGCAGTACTTC.

At least ten counts were recorded for this clonotype. V gene TRBV7-8 combines with J gene TRBJ1-5, with D possibly matching TRBD1 (5 bases). CDR1 is SGHVS and CDR2 is FQNEAQ in the germline V gene. This CDR3 is built from 15 residues. V lost 5 bases, J lost 3 bases, and 14 bases lay in between. This CDR3 reads CASSPYGGSNQPQHF. CDR3 DNA sequence: TGTGCCAGCAGCCCATATGGGGGATCCAATCAGCCCCAGCATTTT.

This clonotype was seen a handful of times. The CDR3 DNA is TGCGGAGTCCCAGGGAACACAGATACGCAGTATTTT. This sequence encodes CGVPGNTDTQYF. This sequence joins TRBV20-1 and TRBJ2-3; the D gene is possibly TRBD1 (5 bases). Germline assignment: CDR1 DFQATT and CDR2 SNEGSKA (reference sequence). The length of the CDR3 is 12 residues.

This clonotype was observed a handful of times. The chain joins TRBV5-4 to TRBJ2-1, with 14 bases fitting TRBD2. The trim removed 3 bases at V and 8 bases at J, leaving 1 base unmatched. The CDR3 is 14 residues long. Germline CDR1 SGHNT, CDR2 YYREEE (reference sequence). CDR3 sequence: CASSSGLAGDEQFF. DNA of the CDR3: TGTGCCAGCAGCTCGGGACTAGCGGGAGATGAGCAGTTCTTC.

This clonotype came up a few times. The rearrangement links TRBV20-1 to TRBJ2-4, with 8 bases matching TRBD2. Germline V gene lookup returns CDR1 DFQATT and CDR2 SNEGSKA (reference sequence). CDR3 length equals 14 residues. J was trimmed by 6 bases and V by 6 bases; bases with no gene match: 10. The CDR3 region has the DNA TGCAGTGCACCCCGGGGGGGCGGTCGAAACATTCAGTACTTC. Protein sequence: CSAPRGGGRNIQYF.

The V and J genes are TRBV5-8 and TRBJ2-1; TRBD1 might be the D (6 bases). Germline V gene data show CDR1 as SGHTS and CDR2 as YDEGEE. The CDR3 consists of 14 residues. Trimming shortened V by 8 bases and J by 3 bases, and 15 bases separated the two germline ends. CDR3 sequence reads: CASTSGQHYNEQFF. In nucleotides, the CDR3 is TGTGCCAGTACCTCAGGACAGCACTACAATGAGCAGTTCTTC.

As DNA, the CDR3 is TGCGCCAGCAGCCAGCGGGTCGACGGCTATGGCTACACCTTC. This encodes CASSQRVDGYGYTF. The chain uses TRBV5-1 and TRBJ1-2; D unresolved. The CDR3 consists of 14 residues. Looked up from germline, CDR1 is SGHRS and CDR2 is YFSETQ. The V end lost 4 bases, the J end lost 4 bases, and 14 bases lay between the germline ends. Variable domain in full (rest from reference TRBV5-1 and TRBJ1-2): KAGVTQTPRYLIKTRGQQVTLSCSPISGHRSVSWYQQTPGQGLQFLFEYFSETQRNKGNFPGRFSGRQFSNSRSEMNVSTLELGDSALYLCASSQRVDGYGYTFGSGTRLTVV.